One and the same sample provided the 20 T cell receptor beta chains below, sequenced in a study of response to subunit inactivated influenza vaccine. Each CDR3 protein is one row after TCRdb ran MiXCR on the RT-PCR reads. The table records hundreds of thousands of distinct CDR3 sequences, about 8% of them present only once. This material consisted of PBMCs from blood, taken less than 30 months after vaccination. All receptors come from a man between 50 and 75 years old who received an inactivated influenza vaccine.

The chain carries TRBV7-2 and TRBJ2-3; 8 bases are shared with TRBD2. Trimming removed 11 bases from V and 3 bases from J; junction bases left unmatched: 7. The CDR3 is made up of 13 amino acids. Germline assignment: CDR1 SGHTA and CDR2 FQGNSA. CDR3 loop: CAYTGLATDTQYF. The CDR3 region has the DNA TGTGCCTACACCGGACTAGCTACAGATACGCAGTATTTT.

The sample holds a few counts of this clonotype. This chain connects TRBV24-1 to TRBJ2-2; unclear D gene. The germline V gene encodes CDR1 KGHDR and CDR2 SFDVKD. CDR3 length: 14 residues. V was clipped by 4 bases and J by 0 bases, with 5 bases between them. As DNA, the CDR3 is TGTGCCACCAGTGACAGGTCGAACACCGGGGAGCTGTTTTTT. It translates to CATSDRSNTGELFF.

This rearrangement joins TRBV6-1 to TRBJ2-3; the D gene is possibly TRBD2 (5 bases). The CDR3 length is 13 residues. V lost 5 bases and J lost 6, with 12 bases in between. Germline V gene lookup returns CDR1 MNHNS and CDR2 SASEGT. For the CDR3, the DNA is TGTGCCAGCAGTCGGCAAGAGCGGGATACGCAGTATTTT. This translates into CASSRQERDTQYF.

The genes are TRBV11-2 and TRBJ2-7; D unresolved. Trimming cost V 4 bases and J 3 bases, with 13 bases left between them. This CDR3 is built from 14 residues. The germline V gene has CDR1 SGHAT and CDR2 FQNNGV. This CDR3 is CASSSNRVGYEQYF. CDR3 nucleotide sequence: TGTGCCAGCAGCTCCAACCGGGTAGGCTACGAGCAGTACTTC.

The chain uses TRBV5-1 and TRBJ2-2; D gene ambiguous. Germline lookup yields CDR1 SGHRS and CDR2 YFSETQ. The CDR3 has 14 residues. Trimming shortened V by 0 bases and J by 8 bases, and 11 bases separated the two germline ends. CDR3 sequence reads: CASSLGPTAGELFF. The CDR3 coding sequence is TGCGCCAGCAGCTTGGGACCCACAGCTGGGGAGCTGTTTTTT.

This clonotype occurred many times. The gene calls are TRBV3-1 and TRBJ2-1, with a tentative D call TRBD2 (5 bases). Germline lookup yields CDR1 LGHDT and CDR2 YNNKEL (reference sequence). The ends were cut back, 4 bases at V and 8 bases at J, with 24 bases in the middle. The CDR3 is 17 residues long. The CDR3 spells CASSRGVSGSFAHEQFF. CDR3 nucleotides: TGTGCCAGCAGCCGCGGAGTTTCGGGATCGTTCGCCCATGAGCAGTTCTTC.

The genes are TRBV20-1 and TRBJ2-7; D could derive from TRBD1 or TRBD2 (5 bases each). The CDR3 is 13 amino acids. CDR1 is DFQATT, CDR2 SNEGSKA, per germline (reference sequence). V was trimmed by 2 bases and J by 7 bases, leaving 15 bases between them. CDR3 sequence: CSARSGAQREQYF. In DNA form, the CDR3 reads TGCAGTGCTAGATCCGGGGCCCAGAGAGAGCAGTACTTC.

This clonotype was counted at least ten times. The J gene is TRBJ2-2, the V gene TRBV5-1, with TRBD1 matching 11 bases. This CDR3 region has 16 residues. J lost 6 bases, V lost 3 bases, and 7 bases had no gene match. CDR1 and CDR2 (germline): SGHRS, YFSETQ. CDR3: CASSSGTGGSAGELFF. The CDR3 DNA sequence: TGCGCCAGCAGCTCCGGGACAGGGGGATCCGCCGGGGAGCTGTTTTTT.

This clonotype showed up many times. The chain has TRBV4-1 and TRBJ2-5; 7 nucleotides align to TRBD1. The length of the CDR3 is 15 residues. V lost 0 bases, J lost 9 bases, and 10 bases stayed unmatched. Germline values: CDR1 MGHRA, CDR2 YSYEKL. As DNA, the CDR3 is TGCGCCAGCAGCCAAGATAGGGACAGCAAGAGACCCCAGTACTTC. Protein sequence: CASSQDRDSKRPQYF.

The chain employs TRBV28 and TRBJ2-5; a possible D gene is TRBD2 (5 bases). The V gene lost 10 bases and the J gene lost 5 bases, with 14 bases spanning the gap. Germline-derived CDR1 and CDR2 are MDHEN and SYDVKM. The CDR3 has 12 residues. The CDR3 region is CATRGLGETQYF. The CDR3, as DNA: TGTGCCACCCGGGGTCTCGGGGAGACCCAGTACTTC. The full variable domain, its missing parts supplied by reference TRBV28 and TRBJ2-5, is DVKVTQSSRYLVKRTGEKVFLECVQDMDHENMFWYRQDPGLGLRLIYFSYDVKMKEKGDIPEGYSVSREKKERFSLILESASTNQTSMYLCATRGLGETQYFGPGTRLLVL.

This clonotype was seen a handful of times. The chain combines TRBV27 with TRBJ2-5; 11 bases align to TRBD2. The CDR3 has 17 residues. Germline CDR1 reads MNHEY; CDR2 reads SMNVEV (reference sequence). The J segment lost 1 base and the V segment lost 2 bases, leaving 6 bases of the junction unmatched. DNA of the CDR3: TGTGCCAGCAGTTTAGAACCCGGACTAGCGGGCCAAGAGACCCAGTACTTC. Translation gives CASSLEPGLAGQETQYF.

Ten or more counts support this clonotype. This chain's CDR3 is CSASRTGLRNEQYF. Here the CDR3 DNA reads TGCAGTGCTAGCCGGACAGGGCTGAGAAACGAGCAGTACTTC. This chain uses TRBV20-1 with TRBJ2-7; 8 bases fit TRBD1. The germline CDR1 and CDR2 sequences are DFQATT and SNEGSKA (reference sequence). V shed 3 bases, J shed 5 bases, and the junction held 9 bases outside the gene matches. The CDR3 is 14 amino acids.

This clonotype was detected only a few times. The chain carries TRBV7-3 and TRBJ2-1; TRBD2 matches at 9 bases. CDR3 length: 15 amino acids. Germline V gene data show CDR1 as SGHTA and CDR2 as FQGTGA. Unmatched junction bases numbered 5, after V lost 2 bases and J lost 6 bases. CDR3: CASSLGGAGGNEQFF. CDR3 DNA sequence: TGTGCCAGCAGCTTAGGGGGAGCGGGGGGCAATGAGCAGTTCTTC.

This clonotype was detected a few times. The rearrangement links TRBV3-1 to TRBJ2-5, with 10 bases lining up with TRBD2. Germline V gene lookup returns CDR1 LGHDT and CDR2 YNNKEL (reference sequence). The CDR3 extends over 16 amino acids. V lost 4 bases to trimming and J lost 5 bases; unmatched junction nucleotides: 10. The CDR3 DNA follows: TGTGCCAGCAGCCCCCCCGCGGGACTAGCGAGGGAGACCCAGTACTTC. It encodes CASSPPAGLARETQYF.

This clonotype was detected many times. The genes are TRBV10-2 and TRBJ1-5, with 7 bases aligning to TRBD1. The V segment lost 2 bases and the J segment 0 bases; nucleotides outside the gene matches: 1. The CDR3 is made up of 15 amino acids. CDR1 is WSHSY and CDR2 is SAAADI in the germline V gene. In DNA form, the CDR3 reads TGCGCCAGCAGTGAGAACAGGGGTAGCAATCAGCCCCAGCATTTT. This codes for CASSENRGSNQPQHF.

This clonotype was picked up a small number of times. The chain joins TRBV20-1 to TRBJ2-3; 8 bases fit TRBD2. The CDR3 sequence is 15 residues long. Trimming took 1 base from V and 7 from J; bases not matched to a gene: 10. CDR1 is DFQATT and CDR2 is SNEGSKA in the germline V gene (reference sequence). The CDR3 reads CSARVPRTSINTQYF. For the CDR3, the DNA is TGCAGTGCTAGAGTTCCACGGACTAGCATAAATACGCAGTATTTT.

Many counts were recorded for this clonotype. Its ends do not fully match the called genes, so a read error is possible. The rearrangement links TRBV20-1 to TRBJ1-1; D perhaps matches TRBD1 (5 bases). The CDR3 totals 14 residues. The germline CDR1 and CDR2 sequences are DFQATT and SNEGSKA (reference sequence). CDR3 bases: TGCAGTGCTGGAGACAGCTACGTGAGCACTGAAGCTTTCTTT. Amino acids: CSAGDSYVSTEAFF.

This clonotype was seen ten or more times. CDR3 coding DNA: TGCGCCAGCAGCCCTAACGACAGGGTCAGAAAAAACATTCAGTACTTC. Protein product: CASSPNDRVRKNIQYF. The V and J genes are TRBV4-3 and TRBJ2-4; TRBD1 matches 7 bases. CDR3 length equals 16 residues. V was pared by 4 bases and J by 4 bases, with 10 bases of the junction left unmatched. CDR1 and CDR2 from the germline V gene are LGHNA and YSLEER.

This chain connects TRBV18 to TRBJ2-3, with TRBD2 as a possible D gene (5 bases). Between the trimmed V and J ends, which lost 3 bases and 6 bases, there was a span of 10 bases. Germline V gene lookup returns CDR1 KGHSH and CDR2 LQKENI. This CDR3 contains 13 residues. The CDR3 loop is CASSPEGGDTQYF. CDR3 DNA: TGTGCCAGCTCACCGGAAGGAGGCGATACGCAGTATTTT.

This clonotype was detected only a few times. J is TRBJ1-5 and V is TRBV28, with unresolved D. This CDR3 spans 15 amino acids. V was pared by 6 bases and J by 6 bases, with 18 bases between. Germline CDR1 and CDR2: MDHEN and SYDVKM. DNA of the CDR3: TGTGCCAGCAGCCCGCCCCTCGGGGAGATTCAGCCCCAGCATTTT. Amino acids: CASSPPLGEIQPQHF. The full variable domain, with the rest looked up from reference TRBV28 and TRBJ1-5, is DVKVTQSSRYLVKRTGEKVFLECVQDMDHENMFWYRQDPGLGLRLIYFSYDVKMKEKGDIPEGYSVSREKKERFSLILESASTNQTSMYLCASSPPLGEIQPQHFGDGTRLSIL.